The T cell receptor (beta chain) under discussion was sequenced for a study of tumor-infiltrating lymphocytes in primary liver carcinoma (dated by TCRdb to 2015 to 2018). Describing the broader study: The five patients, three men and two women aged 30 to 69 years, had hepatocellular carcinoma (four) or combined HCC and intrahepatic cholangiocarcinoma (one). The five patients had tumors staged T1-T3 N0M0, with maximum diameters ranging from roughly 4.2 to 11 cm. Roughly 3.65 to 7.13 million productive TCRbeta reads were obtained per sample, and no significant difference in read depth was found between tissue types. TCRbeta repertoire sequencing, expression microarrays and whole-exome sequencing were combined in the study across five regions of each liver tumor, with adjacent normal tissue and blood also included. TCRbeta repertoire sequencing covered some 35 specimens from 5 patients: 25 tumor regions, 5 adjacent noncancerous liver tissues and 5 peripheral blood samples. To link TCRbeta repertoire diversity with the local molecular phenotype, the approximately 23 tumor region samples were profiled using Agilent mRNA microarrays. High reproducibility was observed for the technical replicate repertoires, with mean shared-clone rates roughly 0.87 and correlation coefficients above 0.95.

A distance of 31 bases separates the germline ends of V and J, which lose 6 bases and 8 bases respectively. Taken from cysteine to phenylalanine, the CDR3 has 18 residues. Only CDR3 DNA remains: 54 bases, in frame from the first base. As concerns this clonotype: Its antigen has not been determined. There are no base qualities to consult, and no much larger clone falls within one base.

Overall results and qualifications from the work: A significantly larger repertoire fraction was made up by the top 250 clones in tumors than in blood (p = 0.039). Repertoire overlap was higher between tumor regions (mean around 36%) than tumor-adjacent (around 17%) or tumor-blood (roughly 14%) pairs, consistent with antigen-driven expansion. The study included only a few patients, and the authors note findings should be validated in a larger study. Only roughly 7.5-24% of top clones appeared in all five regions of a tumor, which suggests that tumor-infiltrating T cells are spatially heterogeneous. Since the samples were bulk and unsorted, there was no way to compare CD4+ and CD8+ T cell repertoires. Only the TCR beta chain was sequenced, so true repertoire diversity is likely underestimated because unpaired alpha chains were not captured.

Without any cell sorting, total RNA and DNA were co-extracted from around 18-30 mg of bulk tissue using the AllPrep DNA/RNA mini kit. Surgical resection was performed in China between late 2015 and 2016 on several patients with histopathologically diagnosed primary liver carcinoma. At the time of sampling, the patients were treatment-naive and had chronic HBV infection. Each tumor was sampled at five spatially separated regions: the superior, inferior, left-lateral and right-lateral poles and the tumor centre. More than 75% viable tumor cells were found by histology in every tumor sample. Fresh tumor and adjacent tissue pieces were bisected; one half was stored in RNAlater at -80°C, the other sent for histology. Using a constant-region primer and ProtoScript II reverse transcriptase, TCRbeta-specific cDNA was reverse-transcribed from 500 ng total RNA. TCRbeta libraries were built with three nested multiplex PCR rounds, a slightly modified ARM-PCR procedure. The first two PCR rounds used multiplex TRBV1-TRBV30 forward primers with a Cbeta reverse primer, each for about 10 cycles. Sample barcodes and Illumina adapters were added in a final 25-cycle PCR using Deep VentR polymerase. Amplicons of 200-500 bp were gel-purified with a QIAquick gel extraction kit before sequencing. The TCRbeta amplicons were sequenced with 250-bp paired-end reads on an Illumina HiSeq 2500. The paper's data handling went like this. Quality trimming of reads was performed with Trimmomatic v0.33, and paired reads were merged with FLASH v1.2.11 so that full CDR3 sequences could be recovered. V, D and J germline segments were assigned to the rearranged TCRbeta sequences by MiGEC v1.2.1b. Clonotype statistics and Shannon-Wiener diversity indices were computed with VDJtools v1.0.0. Except for diversity analysis, only the 250 most abundant clonotypes of each sample were used in subsequent analyses to reduce sampling bias. TCRdb redid the processing of the public reads, applying fastp at Q25 and MiXCR, and retained in-frame beta chains. Each entry merges the rows of one CDR3 protein and shows their most common DNA and genes. The V and J calls come from TCRdb's annotation, not from the publication. This sample gives approximately 92,000 distinct CDR3 sequences in total; approximately 68% of them show up just once. The ten largest clones add up to 9.5% to 10% of the sample.

The chain employs TRBV12-3 or TRBV12-4 and TRBJ1-2; a tentative D call is TRBD1 (6 bases match). The material sequenced was liver tumor tissue from sampling region 5. The label giving this sample's cell subset or site can be read as: tumor region T5, tumor centre. The clonotype was recovered from a woman aged 60-70 years with primary liver carcinoma and hepatitis B virus infection. The CDR3 protein: CASSGRGGRPATNVGYTF. The sequenced DNA: TGTGCCAGCAGCGGAAGGGGGGGGCGCCCCGCAACTAACGTAGGCTACACCTTC.